This T cell receptor (beta chain) appears in the sequencing data of a study of shared clonotypes between healthy human individuals. The V end lost 2 bases, the J end lost 1 base, and 9 bases lay between the germline ends. The germline V gene has CDR1 MNHEY and CDR2 SMNVEV (reference sequence). This CDR3 is 14 amino acids long. Naive CD8 populations comprised CD45RO-negative cells positively selected for CCR7, excluding terminally differentiated effector memory CD45RA+ cells. Profiled with immunoSEQ multiplex PCR; TCRdb holds only in-frame clones, not every one. The sample consists of around 1,900,000 clones, roughly 95% of them appearing once.

The sequenced material came from naive CD8+ T cells from PBMCs. The origin of this receptor is a man younger than 35 in good health. Some clones in this sample may be carry-over from other donors' samples. V gene TRBV27 combines with J gene TRBJ2-7; no firm D call. DNA for the CDR3: TGTGCCAGCAGTTTACGCGACAAGTCCTACGAGCAGTACTTC. Translated, it gives CASSLRDKSYEQYF.